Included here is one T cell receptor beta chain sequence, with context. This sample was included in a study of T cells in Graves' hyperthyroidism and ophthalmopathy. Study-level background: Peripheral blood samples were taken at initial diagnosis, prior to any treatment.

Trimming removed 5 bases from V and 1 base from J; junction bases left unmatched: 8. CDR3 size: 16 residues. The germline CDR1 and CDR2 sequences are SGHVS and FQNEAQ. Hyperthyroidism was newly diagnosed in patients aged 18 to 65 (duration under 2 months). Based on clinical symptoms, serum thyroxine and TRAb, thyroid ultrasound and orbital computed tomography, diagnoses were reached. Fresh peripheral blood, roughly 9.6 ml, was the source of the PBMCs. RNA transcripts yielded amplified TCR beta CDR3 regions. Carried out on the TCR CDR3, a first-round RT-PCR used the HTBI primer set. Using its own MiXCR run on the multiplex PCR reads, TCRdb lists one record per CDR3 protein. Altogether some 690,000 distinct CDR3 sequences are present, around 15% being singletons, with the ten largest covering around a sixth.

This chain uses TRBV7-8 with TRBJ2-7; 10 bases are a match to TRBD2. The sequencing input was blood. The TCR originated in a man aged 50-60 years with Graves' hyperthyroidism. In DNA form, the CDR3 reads TGTGCCAGCAGCCCAGAGCTAGCGGGAGTTTCCTACGAGCAGTACTTC. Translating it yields CASSPELAGVSYEQYF.